This T cell receptor (beta chain) was profiled in a study of shared clonotypes between healthy human individuals. Overall study results and limits: The naive CD4 repertoires of a handful of donors were compared, and approximately 5.3% of clonotypes were shared.

This clone was counted many times. Its target is not known. CD4+ cells were split into CD45RA+ naive and CD45RA-negative memory subsets. In the original analysis: Owing to the provision of junction-only sequences devoid of quality scores by immunoSEQ, filtering differed. Assay: immunoSEQ multiplex PCR; the TCRdb copy retains only in-frame clones and omits some. The DNA was the basis for D and trimming; V, J and clone size are from that table. The table lists about 1 million clones, roughly 75% of them singletons. Sequenced material: memory CD4+ T cells sorted from blood. As for subset: CD45RA-negative fraction. This receptor was identified in a young man in good health.

As DNA, the CDR3 is TGTGCCAGCAGTTTATACGACAGCCCCTACGAGCAGTACTTC. This encodes CASSLYDSPYEQYF. The chain joins TRBV27 to TRBJ2-7, with D perhaps matching TRBD1 (5 bases). Germline CDR1 and CDR2: MNHEY and SMNVEV (reference sequence). CDR3 length: 14 amino acids. The V and J ends lost 1 base and 2 bases respectively, with 9 bases between them.